This T cell receptor (beta chain) was sequenced for a study of T cell responses to AZD1222 COVID-19 vaccine. General study findings and limits: Spike-spanning, vaccine-associated CD4 TCRs were dominant at 160-218 and 743-854.

The CDR3 sequence is 13 residues long. Germline CDR1 is SGHKS and CDR2 is YYEKEE (reference sequence). Trimming removed 0 bases from V and 4 bases from J, with 8 bases in between. On this clone: No antigen is known for it.

The data were produced by immunoSEQ multiplex PCR, yet TCRdb's version contains in-frame clones alone and is incomplete. The repertoire has around 100,000 clones, about 86% of them found once; the top ten carry 1.4%. This clonotype originated in an adult in good health. V usage is TRBV5-5 and J usage is TRBJ2-7; TRBD1 is a possible D gene (6 bases). The material was peripheral blood, obtained on day 0 of AZD1222 vaccination. The CDR3 DNA follows: TGTGCCAGCAGCTTGGCCAGGGGTTACGAGCAGTACTTC. Translated, it gives CASSLARGYEQYF. Drawing the rest from reference TRBV5-5 and TRBJ2-7, the complete variable domain is DAGVTQSPTHLIKTRGQQVTLRCSPISGHKSVSWYQQVLGQGPQFIFQYYEKEERGRGNFPDRFSARQFPNYSSELNVNALLLGDSALYLCASSLARGYEQYFGPGTRLTVT.